Listed below are T cell receptor beta chains from one sample, sequenced in a study of blood T cell repertoires in COVID-19. The repertoire was sequenced with immunoSEQ multiplex PCR; TCRdb's copy has only in-frame clones and lacks some. The table shows fewer than 250,000 clones, with roughly 83% occurring only once. The sequencing sample was made of PBMCs or T cells enriched from blood (not recorded which). All receptors derive from a woman aged 25 to 39 who had recovered from COVID-19. Both conserved end residues are trimmed from each CDR3.

cdr3_aa | j_call | v_call
ASSFGWDRETQY | TRBJ2-5 | TRBV5-4
ASSYVGSTEAF | TRBJ1-1 | TRBV6-5
ASTPSEYGYT | TRBJ1-2 | TRBV28
ASSLLSGTGLYEQY | TRBJ2-7 | TRBV5-6
ASSPGQGMYQPQH | TRBJ1-5 | TRBV7-6
ASSLRDRTGDKETQY | TRBJ2-5 | TRBV11-3
ASIQGLAGVLSYEQY | TRBJ2-7 | TRBV28
ASRLTGSNQPQH | TRBJ1-5 | TRBV7-2
ASSSVRGTEAF | TRBJ1-1 | TRBV5-5
SVGDRNTEAF | TRBJ1-1 | TRBV29-1
ASSFEGDNQPQH | TRBJ1-5 | TRBV5-1
ASSINPGESNQPQH | TRBJ1-5 | TRBV7-6
ASSLAGLRIGTEAF | TRBJ1-1 | TRBV5-1
ASSLGQGPGTETQY | TRBJ2-5 | TRBV7-9
ASSLPGGGELF | TRBJ2-2 | TRBV5-6
ASSYKQSLYNSPLH | TRBJ1-6 | TRBV6-5
ASSLMFGQGARQPQH | TRBJ1-5 | TRBV5-5
ASSYWTGGGGNQPQH | TRBJ1-5 | TRBV6-2/TRBV6-3
ASSLFQGWNEQY | TRBJ2-7 | TRBV28
ASSQEVRTGGYT | TRBJ1-2 | TRBV3-1/TRBV3-2
ASSMGARGNQPQH | TRBJ1-5 | TRBV19
ASSLSGSNTEAF | TRBJ1-1 | TRBV5-1
ASSPGAMNTEAF | TRBJ1-1 | TRBV28
ASSLQPGAVYNSPLH | TRBJ1-6 | TRBV5-5
SVEVSGAPVSY | TRBJ2-5 | TRBV29-1
ASSVAPSGSGEQY | TRBJ2-7 | TRBV9
ASSRDTTNEKLF | TRBJ1-4 | TRBV5-1
ASSSQGVVTDTQY | TRBJ2-3 | TRBV5-1
ASSFQRTGRGSDGYT | TRBJ1-2 | TRBV7-2
ASSTNRGDYGYT | TRBJ1-2 | TRBV19
ASSADWHQQETQY | TRBJ2-5 | TRBV5-5
ASSSELDGAQPQH | TRBJ1-5 | TRBV6-5
ASSYGTSGGNEQF | TRBJ2-1 | TRBV6-5
AGSSSGSSYNEQF | TRBJ2-1 | TRBV2
ASSPLSPGTSTDTQY | TRBJ2-3 | TRBV4-1
ASSLGLSTSTDTQY | TRBJ2-3 | TRBV11-3
ASSLFGSYEQY | TRBJ2-7 | TRBV5-1
ASSEGGPAGYEQY | TRBJ2-7 | TRBV2
ASSPRPSNQPQH | TRBJ1-5 | TRBV4-1
ASSVVGGAQSPLH | TRBJ1-6 | TRBV9
ASSQDKLAGYPDTQY | TRBJ2-3 | TRBV3-1/TRBV3-2
ASSLMFLTGDLWRQY | TRBJ2-7 | TRBV5-8
ASSSRDRGLNTQY | TRBJ2-3 | TRBV5-4
ASNLAGGSTDTQY | TRBJ2-3 | TRBV7-3
ASSLWGTGGADQPQH | TRBJ1-5 | TRBV27
ASSPPVGEAGTGELF | TRBJ2-2 | TRBV18
ASSRGGSYNEQF | TRBJ2-1 | TRBV11-3
AWSVRRGNQPQH | TRBJ1-5 | TRBV30
ASSGTDRGKF | TRBJ2-1 | TRBV5-4
ASTRQGANTGELF | TRBJ2-2 | TRBV7-8
ASSQDGMVAETYEQY | TRBJ2-7 | TRBV3-1/TRBV3-2
ASSPGGGSVSPLH | TRBJ1-6 | TRBV18
ASSLRTGPAYEQY | TRBJ2-7 | TRBV7-2